These 20 T cell receptor beta chains share one sample of origin, sequenced in a study of cytomegalovirus exposure and HLA in healthy donors. Generated by immunoSEQ multiplex PCR, the TCRdb table keeps only in-frame clones and is missing some. Among 150,000 to 200,000 clones listed, 84% were seen once. Material for sequencing was PBMCs. These receptors came from a man between 18 and 29 years old in good health and CMV-seropositive.

The chain uses TRBV2 and TRBJ2-2, with 8 bases lining up with TRBD1. The CDR3 is made up of 14 amino acids. The junction had 7 bases not matched to a gene; V was cut back by 7 bases and J by 6 bases. The germline V gene encodes CDR1 SNHLY and CDR2 FYNNEI. CDR3 bases: TGTGCCAGCAAAGCCTTACAGGGGGCCGGGGAGCTGTTTTTT. The encoded protein is CASKALQGAGELFF.

This sequence joins TRBV28 and TRBJ2-1; D is uncertain. Germline values: CDR1 MDHEN, CDR2 SYDVKM. The ends were cut back, 6 bases at V and 0 bases at J, with 9 bases in the middle. The length of the CDR3 is 14 residues. The CDR3, as DNA: TGTGCCAGCAGGCGACGGAGCTCCTACAATGAGCAGTTCTTC. It is translated as CASRRRSSYNEQFF.

V and J are TRBV10-3 and TRBJ2-2, with 11 bases matching TRBD2. Losses at the gene ends were 7 bases for V and 5 bases for J; bases not matched to a gene: 18. Germline lookup yields CDR1 ENHRY and CDR2 SYGVKD. The CDR3 is 19 residues long. DNA for the CDR3: TGTGCCATCACCGAGACTGGGGCCCTGACTAGCGGGAAAACCGGGGAGCTGTTTTTT. Protein: CAITETGALTSGKTGELFF.

The chain recombines TRBV28 with TRBJ1-1, with D hard to call. Trimming took 10 bases from V and 0 from J, leaving 15 bases between them. The CDR3 sequence is 14 residues long. CDR1 and CDR2 (germline): MDHEN, SYDVKM. The DNA of the CDR3 is TGTGCCACCTTTCAGTTGTCGCTGAACACTGAAGCTTTCTTT. This codes for CATFQLSLNTEAFF. Variable domain in full (rest from reference TRBV28 and TRBJ1-1): DVKVTQSSRYLVKRTGEKVFLECVQDMDHENMFWYRQDPGLGLRLIYFSYDVKMKEKGDIPEGYSVSREKKERFSLILESASTNQTSMYLCATFQLSLNTEAFFGQGTRLTVV.

The chain uses TRBV9 and TRBJ2-7; no clear D. This CDR3 spans 14 amino acids. CDR1 is SGDLS and CDR2 is YYNGEE in the germline V gene. Trimming took off 0 bases at V and 0 bases at J, with 7 bases between the two ends. The CDR3 here is CASSVASSSYEQYF. For the CDR3, the DNA is TGTGCCAGCAGCGTAGCATCCAGCTCCTACGAGCAGTACTTC. Looking up the rest from reference TRBV9 and TRBJ2-7 gives the full variable domain: DSGVTQTPKHLITATGQRVTLRCSPRSGDLSVYWYQQSLDQGLQFLIQYYNGEERAKGNILERFSAQQFPDLHSELNLSSLELGDSALYFCASSVASSSYEQYFGPGTRLTVT.

V gene TRBV27 combines with J gene TRBJ2-7; tentative D call: TRBD2 (5 bases). Trimming took 5 bases from V and 5 from J, leaving 16 bases between them. Germline V gives CDR1 MNHEY, CDR2 SMNVEV (reference sequence). The CDR3 consists of 14 residues. CDR3 bases: TGTGCCAGCAGTCTAGGAGGATGGGGAAACGAGCAGTACTTC. Translation gives CASSLGGWGNEQYF.

V gene TRBV6-6 combines with J gene TRBJ2-1, with unresolved D. Trimming stripped 10 bases from V and 2 bases from J, with 12 bases between. Germline CDR1 is MNHNY and CDR2 is SVGAGI (reference sequence). The CDR3 totals 13 residues. The CDR3 loop reads CATLGRPYNEQFF. Written as DNA, the CDR3 is TGTGCCACCCTGGGCCGTCCCTACAATGAGCAGTTCTTC.

This clone was picked up a small number of times. The chain carries TRBV30 and TRBJ2-1; the D gene is possibly TRBD1 (5 bases). Trimming removed 2 bases at V and 4 bases at J, with 9 bases between. The CDR3 runs to 13 residues. The germline CDR1 and CDR2 sequences are GTSNPN and SVGIG (reference sequence). The CDR3 sequence: CAWSSRQYNEQFF. CDR3 nucleotides: TGTGCCTGGAGTTCCCGACAGTACAATGAGCAGTTCTTC.

In its sample, this clone was seen a few times. The CDR3 DNA is TGCGCCAGCAGCCAAGATAGCAGTTCCTCTGGGGCCAACGTCCTGACTTTC. It encodes CASSQDSSSSGANVLTF. This chain joins TRBV4-3 and TRBJ2-6; D gene unclear. Deletions cut 0 bases from V and 0 bases from J, with 9 bases between. This CDR3 comprises 17 residues. Germline V gene data show CDR1 as LGHNA and CDR2 as YSLEER.

This clone was picked up many times. This rearrangement joins TRBV5-4 to TRBJ2-7; 7 bases align to TRBD1. V lost 4 bases, J lost 6 bases, and 4 bases stayed unmatched. CDR1 is SGHNT and CDR2 is YYREEE in the germline V gene (reference sequence). The CDR3 has 12 residues. CDR3 sequence reads: CASSMTGTEQYF. Here the CDR3 DNA reads TGTGCCAGCAGCATGACAGGGACCGAGCAGTACTTC.

The chain has TRBV29-1 and TRBJ1-1; 9 bases are a match to TRBD1. Per germline, CDR1 SQVTM and CDR2 ANQGSEA. V dropped 4 bases and J dropped 11; count of bases not matched to a gene: 2. The CDR3 contains 10 residues. The CDR3 spells CSVGTGDAFF. In DNA form, the CDR3 reads TGCAGCGTTGGGACAGGGGACGCTTTCTTT.

The chain employs TRBV7-3 and TRBJ2-3; 7 positions match TRBD2. The CDR3 contains 14 residues. The germline V gene encodes CDR1 SGHTA and CDR2 FQGTGA. The V segment lost 5 bases and the J segment 3 bases; nucleotides outside the gene matches: 5. DNA for the CDR3: TGTGCCAGCAGCCCCACCGGGGGGACAGATACGCAGTATTTT. Translation gives CASSPTGGTDTQYF.

In this sample, this clone turned up a few times. The gene calls are TRBV30 and TRBJ2-2; TRBD2 is a possible D gene (5 bases). V gave up 0 bases and J gave up 6 bases, with 8 bases separating them. This CDR3 region has 13 residues. Germline V lookup: CDR1 GTSNPN, CDR2 SVGIG (reference sequence). CDR3 nucleotide sequence: TGTGCCTGGAGTGTAAGCGGCGCCGGGGAGCTGTTTTTT. Protein: CAWSVSGAGELFF.

This clone was detected once. The V gene is TRBV27, the J gene TRBJ2-1; D not certain. Trimming left V 6 bases short and J 8 bases short, with 11 bases between. CDR1 is MNHEY, CDR2 SMNVEV, per germline (reference sequence). The CDR3 sequence is 12 residues long. In DNA form, the CDR3 reads TGTGCCAGCAGCCCCCACCGAGATGAGCAGTTCTTC. Translation gives CASSPHRDEQFF.

CDR3 coding DNA: TGTGCCAGCACCCCAGTACAGGGGCGGTATGGCTACACCTTC. Residues: CASTPVQGRYGYTF. This rearrangement joins TRBV7-9 to TRBJ1-2, with 7 bases that match TRBD1. CDR1 is SEHNR and CDR2 is FQNEAQ in the germline V gene (reference sequence). CDR3 length equals 14 residues. Unmatched junction bases numbered 10, after V lost 7 bases and J lost 5 bases.

The chain recombines TRBV11-1 with TRBJ2-7; weak D call: TRBD2 (5 bases). CDR3 length equals 14 residues. The V and J ends lost 5 bases and 5 bases respectively, with 16 bases between them. Germline V CDR1 and CDR2: SGHAT, FQDESV (reference sequence). The CDR3 sequence: CASSQTPGIDEQYF. In DNA form, the CDR3 reads TGTGCCAGCAGCCAGACCCCCGGGATTGACGAGCAGTACTTC.

This clone appeared a few times. In DNA form, the CDR3 reads TGTGCCAGCTCACCTGGACAGGGGGCAACCTTGGGCTATGGCTACACCTTC. Translating it yields CASSPGQGATLGYGYTF. The rearrangement links TRBV18 to TRBJ1-2, with 11 bases aligning to TRBD1. CDR3 length equals 17 residues. V dropped 3 bases and J dropped 4; count of bases not matched to a gene: 10. Germline V lookup: CDR1 KGHSH, CDR2 LQKENI.

This clone was detected once. The rearrangement uses TRBV13 and TRBJ1-3; perhaps TRBD1 as D (5 bases). Germline CDR1 PRHDT, CDR2 FYEKMQ (reference sequence). V lost 4 bases and J lost 4, with 17 bases in between. There are 16 residues in the CDR3. CDR3 nucleotide sequence: TGTGCCAGCAGCTCGTCAAGGAGGGACGGCGGAAACACCATATATTTT. This translates into CASSSSRRDGGNTIYF.

This clone was detected only a few times. This chain links TRBV6-1 with TRBJ2-7; the D gene is possibly TRBD1 (7 bases). Germline loops: CDR1 MNHNS, CDR2 SASEGT. The ends were cut back, 0 bases at V and 2 bases at J, with 11 bases in the middle. The CDR3 totals 15 residues. The CDR3 reads CASSEAGGQTYEQYF. DNA for the CDR3: TGTGCCAGCAGTGAAGCGGGGGGACAGACCTACGAGCAGTACTTC.

The chain couples TRBV7-9 to TRBJ1-4; D perhaps matches TRBD1 (5 bases). V was cut by 2 bases and J by 5 bases, with 15 bases left in between. CDR3 size: 16 residues. Germline CDR1 is SEHNR and CDR2 is FQNEAQ (reference sequence). CDR3 protein: CASSLLMWGENEKLFF. CDR3 DNA sequence: TGTGCCAGCAGCTTATTGATGTGGGGGGAGAATGAAAAACTGTTTTTT.